Listed below are T cell receptor beta chains from one sample, sequenced in a study of blood T cell repertoires in COVID-19. Produced via immunoSEQ multiplex PCR; TCRdb's table is partial and in-frame only. This table has some 47,000 clones, about 90% appearing once. The sequenced material came from peripheral blood. The receptors were sampled from a woman of 80 years or more in a cohort sampled during active or convalescent COVID-19. Both conserved end residues are part of each CDR3. The order of the fields is D gene, J gene, clone size, V gene, CDR3 DNA, CDR3 protein. The D gene is left open where the match is weak. Clone size is given for some rows only: seen once, a few or many times, or a class if the clone is expanded.

d_call: NA
j_call: TRBJ2-7
clone_size: once
v_call: TRBV7-9
cdr3_nt: TGTGCCAGCAGCTTAGGGGGGGGGCCCTACGAGCAGTACTTC
cdr3_aa: CASSLGGGPYEQYF

d_call: NA
j_call: TRBJ1-1
clone_size: NA
v_call: TRBV11-2
cdr3_nt: TGTGCCAGCAGCTTAGATCGGGGGGGAGAAGCTTTCTTT
cdr3_aa: CASSLDRGGEAFF

d_call: NA
j_call: TRBJ1-1
clone_size: NA
v_call: TRBV5-1
cdr3_nt: TGCGCCAGCAGCTTTGTCAGGGGCATGAACACTGAAGCTTTCTTT
cdr3_aa: CASSFVRGMNTEAFF

d_call: TRBD1
j_call: TRBJ2-3
clone_size: NA
v_call: TRBV9
cdr3_nt: TGTGCCAGCAGCGCCACAGGGGGTAACACAGATACGCAGTATTTT
cdr3_aa: CASSATGGNTDTQYF

d_call: TRBD2
j_call: TRBJ2-2
clone_size: NA
v_call: TRBV7-7
cdr3_nt: TGTGCTAGCAGCTCCGGACTAGCGGGAGCGAACACCGGGGAGCTGTTTTTT
cdr3_aa: CASSSGLAGANTGELFF

d_call: NA
j_call: TRBJ2-2
clone_size: few
v_call: TRBV7-2
cdr3_nt: TGTGCCAGCAGCATTGGACATTTCGGCGGCGGGGAGCTGTTTTTT
cdr3_aa: CASSIGHFGGGELFF

d_call: NA
j_call: TRBJ1-4
clone_size: NA
v_call: TRBV3-1/TRBV3-2
cdr3_nt: TGTGCCAGCAGACGGACAGAAAATGAAAAACTGTTTTTT
cdr3_aa: CASRRTENEKLFF

d_call: NA
j_call: TRBJ1-1
clone_size: NA
v_call: TRBV5-1
cdr3_nt: TGCGCCAGCAGCTACGACAGTATGAACACTGAAGCTTTCTTT
cdr3_aa: CASSYDSMNTEAFF

d_call: NA
j_call: TRBJ2-2
clone_size: NA
v_call: TRBV12-5
cdr3_nt: TGTGCTAGTGGTTTGAAGGGAGGCGACGGGGAGCTGTTTTTT
cdr3_aa: CASGLKGGDGELFF

d_call: NA
j_call: TRBJ2-7
clone_size: once
v_call: TRBV7-9
cdr3_nt: TGTGCCAGCAGCTTCATCCAGGCTGGCGAGCAGTACTTC
cdr3_aa: CASSFIQAGEQYF

d_call: NA
j_call: TRBJ1-1
clone_size: NA
v_call: TRBV21-1
cdr3_nt: TGTGCCAGCAGCTCCTTGGAGTTGGGGGGGCACACTGAAGCTTTCTTT
cdr3_aa: CASSSLELGGHTEAFF

d_call: NA
j_call: TRBJ1-1
clone_size: NA
v_call: TRBV6-2/TRBV6-3
cdr3_nt: TGTGCCAGCAGTTCTCAGCAGGGGGCTTTCTTT
cdr3_aa: CASSSQQGAFF

d_call: NA
j_call: TRBJ1-4
clone_size: NA
v_call: TRBV5-1
cdr3_nt: TGCGCCAGCAGCAGAGGGTTTGCAACTAATGAAAAACTGTTTTTT
cdr3_aa: CASSRGFATNEKLFF

d_call: TRBD2
j_call: TRBJ2-3
clone_size: NA
v_call: TRBV6-5
cdr3_nt: TGTGCCAGTCCGGGACTAGCGGGAGCCCAGGATACGCAGTATTTT
cdr3_aa: CASPGLAGAQDTQYF

d_call: TRBD1
j_call: TRBJ1-2
clone_size: NA
v_call: TRBV7-2
cdr3_nt: TGTGCCAGCAGGCCTCAACCGGGACAGGGCTATGGCTACACCTTC
cdr3_aa: CASRPQPGQGYGYTF

d_call: TRBD1
j_call: TRBJ2-2
clone_size: once
v_call: TRBV19
cdr3_nt: TGTGCCAGTGCCCCCGGGCGCGGGGACAGGGGGGCCACCGGGGAGCTGTTTTTT
cdr3_aa: CASAPGRGDRGATGELFF

d_call: TRBD2
j_call: TRBJ2-7
clone_size: NA
v_call: TRBV3-1/TRBV3-2
cdr3_nt: TGTGCCAGCAGCCAAGGGGGAGGGGCTTACGAGCAGTACTTC
cdr3_aa: CASSQGGGAYEQYF

d_call: TRBD2
j_call: TRBJ2-1
clone_size: NA
v_call: TRBV7-6
cdr3_nt: TGTGCCAGCAGTCTCCGGATAGCGGGGCAGAGTGAGCAGTTCTTC
cdr3_aa: CASSLRIAGQSEQFF

d_call: NA
j_call: TRBJ2-1
clone_size: once
v_call: TRBV5-6
cdr3_nt: TGTGCCAGCAGCTTGGTCCAGGGGGGAGTCAATGAGCAGTTCTTC
cdr3_aa: CASSLVQGGVNEQFF

d_call: TRBD1
j_call: TRBJ2-1
clone_size: NA
v_call: TRBV13
cdr3_nt: TGTGCCAGCAGCTCGTACGACAGGGTGAGTAACAATGAGCAGTTCTTC
cdr3_aa: CASSSYDRVSNNEQFF

d_call: NA
j_call: TRBJ1-2
clone_size: few
v_call: TRBV5-1
cdr3_nt: TGCGCCAGCAGCACAGACAGCTATGGCTACACCTTC
cdr3_aa: CASSTDSYGYTF

d_call: NA
j_call: TRBJ1-2
clone_size: NA
v_call: TRBV10-2
cdr3_nt: TGCGCCAGCAACCCCCGGGGGGCGAACTATGGCTACACCTTC
cdr3_aa: CASNPRGANYGYTF

d_call: TRBD1
j_call: TRBJ2-2
clone_size: NA
v_call: TRBV4-3
cdr3_nt: TGCGCCAGCAGCCATCTCCAGGGACAGGGCGACACCGGGGAGCTGTTTTTT
cdr3_aa: CASSHLQGQGDTGELFF

d_call: NA
j_call: TRBJ1-4
clone_size: NA
v_call: TRBV4-1
cdr3_nt: TGCGCCAGCAGCCAAGTCCCGGGGGACACGGGGGGACTGTTTTTT
cdr3_aa: CASSQVPGDTGGLFF

d_call: TRBD2
j_call: TRBJ2-3
clone_size: NA
v_call: TRBV10-1
cdr3_nt: TGCGCCAGCAGTCAACTAGCGGGAGGCTCTAGCACAGATACGCAGTATTTT
cdr3_aa: CASSQLAGGSSTDTQYF

d_call: TRBD2
j_call: TRBJ2-3
clone_size: NA
v_call: TRBV4-1
cdr3_nt: TGCGCCAGCAGCCAACGGGGGGGCACAGATACGCAGTATTTT
cdr3_aa: CASSQRGGTDTQYF

d_call: NA
j_call: TRBJ1-1
clone_size: NA
v_call: TRBV6-6
cdr3_nt: TGTGCCAGCAGTTACAGGGAGGACACTGAAGCTTTCTTT
cdr3_aa: CASSYREDTEAFF

d_call: NA
j_call: TRBJ2-1
clone_size: once
v_call: TRBV5-4
cdr3_nt: TGTGCCAGCACCAAACAGGGGGGGGCTAATGAGCAGTTCTTC
cdr3_aa: CASTKQGGANEQFF

d_call: NA
j_call: TRBJ2-1
clone_size: NA
v_call: TRBV27
cdr3_nt: TGTGCCAGCATCTCTTTTACGAGGTCGTCCCCCTACAATGAGCAGTTCTTC
cdr3_aa: CASISFTRSSPYNEQFF

d_call: NA
j_call: TRBJ2-7
clone_size: NA
v_call: TRBV5-5
cdr3_nt: TGTGCCAGCAGCTTGGGGGGGGGCCGAGGGCTATACGAGCAGTACTTC
cdr3_aa: CASSLGGGRGLYEQYF

d_call: TRBD1
j_call: TRBJ2-7
clone_size: NA
v_call: TRBV29-1
cdr3_nt: TGCAGCGTTGATATTTCGGGACAGTACTACGAGCAGTACTTC
cdr3_aa: CSVDISGQYYEQYF

d_call: TRBD2
j_call: TRBJ2-7
clone_size: NA
v_call: TRBV7-2
cdr3_nt: TGTGCCAGCAGCTTGTGGGGAGCGGGGGGGAGGTACGAGCAGTACTTC
cdr3_aa: CASSLWGAGGRYEQYF

d_call: TRBD2
j_call: TRBJ2-7
clone_size: NA
v_call: TRBV3-1/TRBV3-2
cdr3_nt: TGTGCCAGCAGCCAAGAGATCTCTAGCGGGGAATACGAGCAGTACTTC
cdr3_aa: CASSQEISSGEYEQYF

d_call: TRBD1
j_call: TRBJ1-1
clone_size: NA
v_call: TRBV3-1/TRBV3-2
cdr3_nt: TGTGCCAGCAGCCTCCGGGACAGGGGTGGGACTGAAGCTTTCTTT
cdr3_aa: CASSLRDRGGTEAFF

d_call: NA
j_call: TRBJ1-5
clone_size: NA
v_call: TRBV7-8
cdr3_nt: TGTGCCAGCAGCTTAAGCGGAGGGGCTGGCAATCAGCCCCAGCATTTT
cdr3_aa: CASSLSGGAGNQPQHF

d_call: NA
j_call: TRBJ1-5
clone_size: NA
v_call: TRBV2
cdr3_nt: TGTGCCAGCAGCGCTTTTGGGACACACCAGCCCCAGCATTTT
cdr3_aa: CASSAFGTHQPQHF

d_call: NA
j_call: TRBJ2-7
clone_size: NA
v_call: TRBV6-5
cdr3_nt: TGTGCCAGCTCCTGGTACAGATCCTCCTACGAGCAGTACTTC
cdr3_aa: CASSWYRSSYEQYF

d_call: TRBD1
j_call: TRBJ1-1
clone_size: once
v_call: TRBV12-5
cdr3_nt: TGTGCTAGTGGTTTGGGCGGACAGGGGAGGACTGAAGCTTTCTTT
cdr3_aa: CASGLGGQGRTEAFF

d_call: NA
j_call: TRBJ2-1
clone_size: NA
v_call: TRBV11-3
cdr3_nt: TGTGCCAGCAGCCAAAGATGGGCGGGGGCTTCAGGCCAGTTCTTC
cdr3_aa: CASSQRWAGASGQFF

d_call: TRBD1
j_call: TRBJ2-4
clone_size: NA
v_call: TRBV6-5
cdr3_nt: TGTGCCAGCGGGCTGACAGGGGTGGCCAAAAACATTCAGTACTTC
cdr3_aa: CASGLTGVAKNIQYF

d_call: TRBD1
j_call: TRBJ1-1
clone_size: NA
v_call: TRBV9
cdr3_nt: TGTGCCAGCAGCGCCAGGGGGCGCGGTGAAGCTTTCTTT
cdr3_aa: CASSARGRGEAFF

d_call: TRBD2
j_call: TRBJ2-7
clone_size: NA
v_call: TRBV5-1
cdr3_nt: TGCGCCAGCAGCACCCCGGGACTAGGTAACGACGAGCAGTACTTC
cdr3_aa: CASSTPGLGNDEQYF

d_call: TRBD2
j_call: TRBJ2-1
clone_size: NA
v_call: TRBV7-2
cdr3_nt: TGTGCCAGCAGTACACGGGGGGGGGTCAATGAGCAGTTCTTC
cdr3_aa: CASSTRGGVNEQFF

d_call: NA
j_call: TRBJ1-3
clone_size: few
v_call: TRBV3-1/TRBV3-2
cdr3_nt: TGTGCCAGCAGCCAAGATGTACAGGTCAGTGGATCTGGAAACACCATATATTTT
cdr3_aa: CASSQDVQVSGSGNTIYF

d_call: NA
j_call: TRBJ2-3
clone_size: NA
v_call: TRBV27
cdr3_nt: TGTGCCAGCAGTTTATACCCACGGGCAGATACGCAGTATTTT
cdr3_aa: CASSLYPRADTQYF

d_call: NA
j_call: TRBJ2-1
clone_size: NA
v_call: TRBV25-1
cdr3_nt: TGTGCCAGCAGTGTCAGGATCAACCCTCCAATTGAGCAGTTCTTC
cdr3_aa: CASSVRINPPIEQFF

d_call: NA
j_call: TRBJ1-5
clone_size: NA
v_call: TRBV19
cdr3_nt: TGTGCCGTTTCGGGGGATAAGCAGCCCCAGCATTTT
cdr3_aa: CAVSGDKQPQHF

d_call: NA
j_call: TRBJ1-2
clone_size: NA
v_call: TRBV2
cdr3_nt: TGTGCCAGCAGCGACTTACGCACCCGGGATAATGGCTACACCTTC
cdr3_aa: CASSDLRTRDNGYTF